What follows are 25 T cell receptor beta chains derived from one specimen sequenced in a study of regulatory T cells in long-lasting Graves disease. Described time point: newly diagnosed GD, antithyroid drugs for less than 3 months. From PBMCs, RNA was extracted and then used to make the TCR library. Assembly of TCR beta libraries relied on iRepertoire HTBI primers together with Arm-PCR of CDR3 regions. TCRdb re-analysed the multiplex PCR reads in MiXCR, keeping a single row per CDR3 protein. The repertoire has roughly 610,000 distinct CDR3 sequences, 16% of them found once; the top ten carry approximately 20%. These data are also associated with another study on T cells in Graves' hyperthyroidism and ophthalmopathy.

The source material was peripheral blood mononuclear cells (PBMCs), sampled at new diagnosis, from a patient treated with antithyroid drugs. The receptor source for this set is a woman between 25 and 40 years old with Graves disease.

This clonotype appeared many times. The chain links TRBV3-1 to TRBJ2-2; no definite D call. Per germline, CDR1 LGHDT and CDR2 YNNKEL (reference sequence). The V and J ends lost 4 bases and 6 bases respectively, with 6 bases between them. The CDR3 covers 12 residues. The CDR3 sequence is CASSLIPGELFF. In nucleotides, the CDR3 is TGTGCCAGCAGCCTAATCCCCGGGGAGCTGTTTTTT.

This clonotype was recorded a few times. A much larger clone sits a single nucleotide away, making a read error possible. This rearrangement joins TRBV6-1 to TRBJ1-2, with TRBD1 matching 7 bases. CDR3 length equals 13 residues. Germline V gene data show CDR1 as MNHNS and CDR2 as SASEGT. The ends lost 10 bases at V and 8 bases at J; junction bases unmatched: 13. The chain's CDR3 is CANRGNSRGGYTF. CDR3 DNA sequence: TGTGCCAACAGGGGAAACTCAAGAGGCGGCTACACCTTC.

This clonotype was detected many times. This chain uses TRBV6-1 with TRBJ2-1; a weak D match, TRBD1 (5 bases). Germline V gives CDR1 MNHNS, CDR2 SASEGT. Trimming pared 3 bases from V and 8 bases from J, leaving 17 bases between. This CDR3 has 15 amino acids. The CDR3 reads CASSESRVEMDEQFF. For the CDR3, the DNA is TGTGCCAGCAGTGAGAGCAGGGTGGAGATGGATGAGCAGTTCTTC.

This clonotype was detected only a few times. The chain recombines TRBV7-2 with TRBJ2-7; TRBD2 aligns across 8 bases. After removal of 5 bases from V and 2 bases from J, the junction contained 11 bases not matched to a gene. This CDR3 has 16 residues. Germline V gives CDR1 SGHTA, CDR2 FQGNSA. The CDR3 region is CASSPHRAGGPYEQYF. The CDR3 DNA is TGTGCCAGCAGCCCCCACCGGGCGGGAGGTCCCTACGAGCAGTACTTC.

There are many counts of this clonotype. CDR3 coding DNA: TGTGCCAGCAGAAGGTCAGGTGGGTCTGGGGCCAACGTCCTGACTTTC. Residues: CASRRSGGSGANVLTF. The chain is built from TRBV6-2 or TRBV6-3 and TRBJ2-6; the D is unclear. Germline V CDR1 and CDR2: MNHEY, SVGEGT. The length of the CDR3 is 16 residues. The V end was cut by 6 bases, the J end by 1 base, with 13 bases between.

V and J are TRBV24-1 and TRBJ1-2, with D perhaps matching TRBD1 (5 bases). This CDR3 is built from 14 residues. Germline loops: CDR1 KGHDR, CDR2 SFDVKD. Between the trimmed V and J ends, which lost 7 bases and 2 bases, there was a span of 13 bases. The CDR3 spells CATSLGGANYGYTF. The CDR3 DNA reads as TGTGCCACCAGCCTCGGAGGGGCGAACTATGGCTACACCTTC.

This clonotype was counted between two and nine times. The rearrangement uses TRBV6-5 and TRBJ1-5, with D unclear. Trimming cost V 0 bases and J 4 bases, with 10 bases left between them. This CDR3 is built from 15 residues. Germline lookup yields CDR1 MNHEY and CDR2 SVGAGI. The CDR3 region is CASSYSWLENQPQHF. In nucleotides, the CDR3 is TGTGCCAGCAGTTACTCTTGGTTGGAAAATCAGCCCCAGCATTTT.

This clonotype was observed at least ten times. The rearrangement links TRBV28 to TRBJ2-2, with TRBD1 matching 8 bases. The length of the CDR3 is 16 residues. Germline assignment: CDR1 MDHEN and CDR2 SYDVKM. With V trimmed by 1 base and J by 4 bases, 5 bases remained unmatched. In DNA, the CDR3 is TGTGCCAGCAGTTTATCACAGGGGGTTGGCACCGGGGAGCTGTTTTTT. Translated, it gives CASSLSQGVGTGELFF.

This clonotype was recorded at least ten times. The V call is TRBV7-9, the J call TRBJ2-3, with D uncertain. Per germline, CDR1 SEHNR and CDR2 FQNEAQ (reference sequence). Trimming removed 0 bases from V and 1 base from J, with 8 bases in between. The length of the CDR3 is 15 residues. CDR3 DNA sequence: TGTGCCAGCAGCTTAGCATCGACTCGCACAGATACGCAGTATTTT. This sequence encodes CASSLASTRTDTQYF.

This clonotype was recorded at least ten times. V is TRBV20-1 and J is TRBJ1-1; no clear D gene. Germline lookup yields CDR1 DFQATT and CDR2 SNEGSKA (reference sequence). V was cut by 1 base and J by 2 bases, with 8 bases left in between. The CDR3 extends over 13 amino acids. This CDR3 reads CSARGPVNTEAFF. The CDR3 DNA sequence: TGCAGTGCTAGAGGGCCAGTTAACACTGAAGCTTTCTTT.

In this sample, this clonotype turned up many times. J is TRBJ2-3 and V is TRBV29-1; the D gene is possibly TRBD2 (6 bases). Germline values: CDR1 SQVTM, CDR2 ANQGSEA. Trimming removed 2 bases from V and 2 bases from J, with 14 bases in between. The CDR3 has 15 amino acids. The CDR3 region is CSVELLAGVTDTQYF. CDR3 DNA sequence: TGCAGCGTTGAACTACTAGCAGGAGTCACAGATACGCAGTATTTT.

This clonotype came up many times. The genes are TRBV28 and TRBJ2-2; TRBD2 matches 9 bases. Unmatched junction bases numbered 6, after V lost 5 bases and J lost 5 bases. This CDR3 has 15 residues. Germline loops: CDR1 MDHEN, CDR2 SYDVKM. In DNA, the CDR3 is TGTGCCAGCAGTCCTGGCAGCGGGAGGACCGGGGAGCTGTTTTTT. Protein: CASSPGSGRTGELFF.

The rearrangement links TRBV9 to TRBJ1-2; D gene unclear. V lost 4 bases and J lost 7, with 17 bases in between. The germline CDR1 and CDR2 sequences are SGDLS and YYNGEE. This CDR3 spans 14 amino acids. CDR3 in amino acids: CASSSGGGVAGYTF. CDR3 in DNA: TGTGCCAGCAGCTCCGGAGGCGGGGTCGCTGGCTACACCTTC.

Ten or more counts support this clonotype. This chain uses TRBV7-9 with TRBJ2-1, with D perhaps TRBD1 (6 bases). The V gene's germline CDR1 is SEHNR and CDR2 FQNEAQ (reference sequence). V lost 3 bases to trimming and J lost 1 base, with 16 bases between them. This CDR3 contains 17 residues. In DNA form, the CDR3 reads TGTGCCAGCAGCTTGGGTCAGGGGATGGGTTCCTACAATGAGCAGTTCTTC. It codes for CASSLGQGMGSYNEQFF.

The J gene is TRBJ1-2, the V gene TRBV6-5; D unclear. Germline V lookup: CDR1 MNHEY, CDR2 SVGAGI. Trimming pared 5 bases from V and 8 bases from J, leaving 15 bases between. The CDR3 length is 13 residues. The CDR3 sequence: CASSVDGLGGYTF. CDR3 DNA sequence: TGTGCCAGCAGTGTAGACGGTCTCGGGGGCTACACCTTC.

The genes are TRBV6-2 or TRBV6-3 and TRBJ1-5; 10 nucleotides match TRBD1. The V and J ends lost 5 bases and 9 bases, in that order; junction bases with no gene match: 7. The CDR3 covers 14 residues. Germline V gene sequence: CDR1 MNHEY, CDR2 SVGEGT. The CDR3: CASSETGGGPPQHF. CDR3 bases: TGTGCCAGCAGTGAGACAGGGGGCGGTCCGCCCCAGCATTTT.

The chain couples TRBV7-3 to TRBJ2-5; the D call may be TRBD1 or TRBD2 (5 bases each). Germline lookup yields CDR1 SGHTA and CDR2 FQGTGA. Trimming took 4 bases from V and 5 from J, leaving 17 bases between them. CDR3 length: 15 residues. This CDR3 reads CASSYGDGTAETQYF. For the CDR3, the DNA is TGTGCCAGCAGCTATGGGGACGGGACCGCGGAGACCCAGTACTTC.

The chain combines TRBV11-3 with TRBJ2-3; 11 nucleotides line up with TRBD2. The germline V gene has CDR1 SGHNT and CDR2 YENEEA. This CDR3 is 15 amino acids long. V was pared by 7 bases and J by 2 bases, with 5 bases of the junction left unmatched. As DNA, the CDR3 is TGTGCCAGCATAGAGGGACTAGCGGTCACAGATACGCAGTATTTT. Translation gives CASIEGLAVTDTQYF. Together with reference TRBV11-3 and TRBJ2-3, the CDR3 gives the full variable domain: EAGVVQSPRYKIIEKKQPVAFWCNPISGHNTLYWYLQNLGQGPELLIRYENEEAVDDSQLPKDRFSAERLKGVDSTLKIQPAELGDSAVYLCASIEGLAVTDTQYFGPGTRLTVL.

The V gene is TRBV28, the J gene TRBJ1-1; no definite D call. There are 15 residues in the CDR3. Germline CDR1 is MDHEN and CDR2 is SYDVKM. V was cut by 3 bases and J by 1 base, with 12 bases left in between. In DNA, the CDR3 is TGTGCCAGCAGTTTTTGGTCGGGCTCGAACACTGAAGCTTTCTTT. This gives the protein CASSFWSGSNTEAFF.

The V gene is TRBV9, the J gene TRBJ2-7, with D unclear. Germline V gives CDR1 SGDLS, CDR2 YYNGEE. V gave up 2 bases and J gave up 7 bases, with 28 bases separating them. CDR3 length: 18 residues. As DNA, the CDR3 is TGTGCCAGCAGCGTGATGGATGGCAGATCAGCCCAAGGTGGAGAGCAGTACTTC. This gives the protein CASSVMDGRSAQGGEQYF. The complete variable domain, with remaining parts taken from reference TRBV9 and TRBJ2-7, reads DSGVTQTPKHLITATGQRVTLRCSPRSGDLSVYWYQQSLDQGLQFLIQYYNGEERAKGNILERFSAQQFPDLHSELNLSSLELGDSALYFCASSVMDGRSAQGGEQYFGPGTRLTVT.

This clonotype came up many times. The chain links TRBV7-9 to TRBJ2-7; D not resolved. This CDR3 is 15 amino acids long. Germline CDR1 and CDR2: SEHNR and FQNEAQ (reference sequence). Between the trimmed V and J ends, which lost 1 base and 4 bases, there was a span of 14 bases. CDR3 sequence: CASSLVGSPTYEQYF. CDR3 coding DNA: TGTGCCAGCAGCTTAGTCGGAAGCCCCACTTACGAGCAGTACTTC.

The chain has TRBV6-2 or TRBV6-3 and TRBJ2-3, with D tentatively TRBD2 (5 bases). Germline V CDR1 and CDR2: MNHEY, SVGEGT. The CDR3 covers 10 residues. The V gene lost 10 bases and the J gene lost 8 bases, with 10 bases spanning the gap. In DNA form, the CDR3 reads TGTGCCACCCTCGAGGGTACGCAGTATTTT. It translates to CATLEGTQYF.

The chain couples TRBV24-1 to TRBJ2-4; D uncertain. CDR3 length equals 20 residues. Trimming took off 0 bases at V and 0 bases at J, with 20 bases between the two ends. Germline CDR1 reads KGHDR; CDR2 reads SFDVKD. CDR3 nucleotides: TGTGCCACCAGTGATTTGTTGCCGAGTAAAGAAGAAGAAGCCAAAAACATTCAGTACTTC. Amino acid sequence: CATSDLLPSKEEEAKNIQYF.

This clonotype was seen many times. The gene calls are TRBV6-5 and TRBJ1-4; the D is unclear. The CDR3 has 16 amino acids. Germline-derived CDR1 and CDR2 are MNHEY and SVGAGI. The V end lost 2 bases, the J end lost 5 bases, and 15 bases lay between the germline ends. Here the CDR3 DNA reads TGTGCCAGCAGTTACCCTCCGGGAGGGCAGAATGAAAAACTGTTTTTT. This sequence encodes CASSYPPGGQNEKLFF.

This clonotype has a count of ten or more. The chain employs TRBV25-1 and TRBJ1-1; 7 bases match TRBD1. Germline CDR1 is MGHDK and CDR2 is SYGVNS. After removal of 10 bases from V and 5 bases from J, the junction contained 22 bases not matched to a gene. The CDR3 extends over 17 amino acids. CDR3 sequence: CATTSAPLQGLRTEAFF. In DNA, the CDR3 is TGTGCCACCACCTCCGCCCCCCTACAGGGGCTTAGGACTGAAGCTTTCTTT.